This T cell receptor beta chain appears in the sequencing data of a study of blood T cell repertoires in COVID-19. On the study more broadly: The United States, Italy and Spain were the sources of the acute and convalescent COVID-19 samples. From T cells, B-cell-depleted T cells, or PBMCs came the material, which was cDNA or gDNA.

This CDR3 comprises 16 residues. This clone was seen a few times. Authors' data handling: The authors estimated nucleated cell counts from reference gene primer amplification. The method was immunoSEQ multiplex PCR; TCRdb's version includes in-frame clones alone and lacks a portion of them. Clone size and the V and J calls come from that table; the DNA yielded D and trimming. Of roughly 230,000 clones listed, nearly 95% are singletons. Seattle's cohort entered during active infection and was followed longitudinally. The chain uses TRBV21-1 and TRBJ2-1; the table's D call, TRBD2, has no DNA check behind it. TRBV21-1 corresponds to a pseudogene. What was sequenced was peripheral blood. The receptor was isolated from a man aged 25-45 years with COVID-19, enrolled during active disease. The CDR3 sequence is CASSNSGGESYNEQFF. CDR3 coding DNA: TGTGCCAGCAGCAACTCCGGGGGGGAATCCTACAATGAGCAGTTCTTC.